This T cell receptor (beta chain) was sequenced in a study of early T cells in non-severe SARS-CoV-2 infection. The wider study: The authors sequenced bulk RNA from unsorted whole blood, leaving chains unpaired.

Each cDNA molecule carried a unique molecular identifier. In TCRdb, the 5' RACE reads were re-called with MiXCR into one record per CDR3 protein. The table lists about 59,000 distinct CDR3 sequences, about 12% of them singletons. This CDR3 contains 15 residues. With 6 bases removed from V and 2 bases from J, the gap between germline ends came to 16 bases. Germline values: CDR1 MNHEY, CDR2 SMNVEV (reference sequence). This clonotype has only a few counts. This material consisted of whole blood, taken at baseline. The sequence came from an adult who was a healthcare worker with PCR-confirmed SARS-CoV-2 infection or an uninfected control (not recorded which). This chain links TRBV27 with TRBJ2-5; TRBD2 might be the D (6 bases). CDR3 nucleotides: TGTGCCAGCAGCGCGGGACCTCGGAGTCAAGAGACCCAGTACTTC. Protein sequence: CASSAGPRSQETQYF.